One and the same sample provided the 7 T cell receptor beta chains below, sequenced in a study of cytomegalovirus exposure and HLA in healthy donors. PCR primers comprised 60 Vbeta and 13 Jbeta primers. Profiled with immunoSEQ multiplex PCR; TCRdb holds only in-frame clones, not every one. The sample shows over 70,000 clones, approximately 67% of them seen only once. The sequenced sample was PBMCs. Receptors originate from a man aged 35-49 years in good health and CMV-seropositive.

Only a few counts were recorded for this clone. The chain carries TRBV25-1 and TRBJ1-3; D possibly corresponds to TRBD1 (6 bases). Trimming removed 6 bases at V and 8 bases at J, with 17 bases between. Germline V gene lookup returns CDR1 MGHDK and CDR2 SYGVNS. The CDR3 is 14 amino acids. The DNA of the CDR3 is TGTGCCAGCAGGCCTACAGGGTTAAGGGACACCATATATTTT. This codes for CASRPTGLRDTIYF.

This clone was observed many times. This CDR3 reads CASARGQNTEAFF. DNA for the CDR3: TGTGCCAGCGCCAGGGGGCAGAACACTGAAGCTTTCTTT. The gene calls are TRBV7-3 and TRBJ1-1; 8 positions match TRBD1. The CDR3 totals 13 residues. Germline trimming cut 8 bases from V and 1 base from J; bases unmatched to any gene: 3. Germline values: CDR1 SGHTA, CDR2 FQGTGA.

This chain connects TRBV7-9 to TRBJ2-3; D is ambiguous. The germline V gene has CDR1 SEHNR and CDR2 FQNEAQ (reference sequence). The CDR3 loop spans 12 amino acids. Trimming removed 3 bases at V and 3 bases at J, with 4 bases between. CDR3 in amino acids: CASSFRTDTQYF. The CDR3 nucleotides read TGTGCCAGCAGCTTTCGGACAGATACGCAGTATTTT. The variable domain in full, with the rest retrieved from reference TRBV7-9 and TRBJ2-3, is DTGVSQNPRHKITKRGQNVTFRCDPISEHNRLYWYRQTLGQGPEFLTYFQNEAQLEKSRLLSDRFSAERPKGSFSTLEIQRTEQGDSAMYLCASSFRTDTQYFGPGTRLTVL.

The genes are TRBV6-1 and TRBJ1-3; the D is unclear. Trimming removed 1 base at V and 7 bases at J, with 8 bases between. This CDR3 is built from 13 residues. From germline, CDR1 is MNHNS and CDR2 SASEGT. CDR3 residues: CASSEGPRNTIYF. The CDR3, as DNA: TGTGCCAGCAGTGAAGGCCCCCGGAACACCATATATTTT.

The rearrangement uses TRBV10-3 and TRBJ2-2; 8 bases fit TRBD1. Per germline, CDR1 ENHRY and CDR2 SYGVKD. The CDR3 totals 16 residues. V was clipped by 3 bases and J by 2 bases; unmatched bases: 5. CDR3 DNA: TGTGCCATCAGTGATAGGACAGGGTTAAACACCGGGGAGCTGTTTTTT. As protein: CAISDRTGLNTGELFF.

The chain links TRBV4-3 to TRBJ2-3; D call uncertain. CDR3 length equals 17 residues. CDR1 and CDR2 from the germline V gene are LGHNA and YSLEER. V was pared by 4 bases and J by 1 base, with 18 bases between. The DNA for the CDR3 is TGCGCCAGCAGCCCAGGAACCGGTCGGTCGGGCACAGATACGCAGTATTTT. It translates to CASSPGTGRSGTDTQYF.

In this sample, this clone turned up a few times. The chain uses TRBV10-2 and TRBJ1-1; 7 bases agree with TRBD1. This CDR3 is built from 15 residues. Germline-derived CDR1 and CDR2 are WSHSY and SAAADI. J was trimmed by 4 bases and V by 2 bases; bases with no gene match: 7. Here the CDR3 DNA reads TGCGCCAGCAGTGAGAGGACAGGCTGGGGCACTGAAGCTTTCTTT. Translation: CASSERTGWGTEAFF.